The rows below give T cell receptor beta chains drawn from one sample of a study of cytomegalovirus exposure and HLA in healthy donors. Some clones are missing from TCRdb's copy, which holds only in-frame ones; the method was immunoSEQ multiplex PCR. The sample has over 120,000 clones; approximately 70% are singletons. The sample comprised PBMCs. The receptors were gathered from a woman between 55 and 75 years old in good health and CMV-seropositive. Both conserved end residues are part of each CDR3. A D gene is named only where the DNA matches it firmly. Some rows have no size entry. The others give once, few or many, or a class for an expanded clone.

V	J	D	size	length	DNA	CDR3
TRBV6-1	TRBJ1-2	TRBD1	.	15	TGTGCCAGCAATATTGAAAGGGGACAGCTCTATGGCTACACCTTC	CASNIERGQLYGYTF
TRBV2	TRBJ2-1	.	.	12	TGTGCCAGCCGAGGGACTCTCAGGGAGCAGTTCTTC	CASRGTLREQFF
TRBV19	TRBJ2-7	.	few	13	TGTGCCAGTAGTATAAGGGGGTCCCACGAGCAGTACTTC	CASSIRGSHEQYF
TRBV27	TRBJ2-1	.	.	13	TGTGCCAGCAGTTTGGGAGGGGGTAGTGAGCAGTTCTTC	CASSLGGGSEQFF
TRBV1	TRBJ1-5	.	.	16	TGCACCAGCAGCCCACCGACAGTGCCTAGCAATCAGCCCCAGCATTTT	CTSSPPTVPSNQPQHF
TRBV30	TRBJ1-3	.	.	17	TGTGCCTGGAGTGTAAGGGGCCGACCCTCCTCTGGAAACACCATATATTTT	CAWSVRGRPSSGNTIYF
TRBV2	TRBJ1-2	.	.	14	TGTGCCAGCAGTGTAGGGGGTGCCAACTATGGCTACACCTTC	CASSVGGANYGYTF
TRBV10-3	TRBJ2-7	.	.	13	TGTGCCATCAGTGAGTCGACGGGAGACGAGCAGTACTTC	CAISESTGDEQYF
TRBV27	TRBJ2-4	.	.	15	TGTGCCAGCAGTTTAGGGAGGCTAACCAAAAACATTCAGTACTTC	CASSLGRLTKNIQYF
TRBV5-4	TRBJ1-2	.	.	12	TGTGCCAGCAGCATAGATATCGGAGGAGGCACCTTC	CASSIDIGGGTF
TRBV15	TRBJ1-4	TRBD1	.	17	TGTGCCACCAGCAGAGACCGGGACAGGGGGCGGGATGAAAAACTGTTTTTT	CATSRDRDRGRDEKLFF
TRBV2	TRBJ2-2	.	.	15	TGTGCCAGCAGTGAAGCCGCGGTGAACACCGGGGAGCTGTTTTTT	CASSEAAVNTGELFF
TRBV21-1	TRBJ2-7	.	.	15	TGTGCCAGCGGGTTAACTAGCGGGCGGGACTACGAGCAGTACTTC	CASGLTSGRDYEQYF
TRBV9	TRBJ1-1	.	few	15	TGTGCCAGCAGCCCTCGGACAGACATGAACACTGAAGCTTTCTTT	CASSPRTDMNTEAFF
TRBV2	TRBJ1-1	TRBD1	.	14	TGTGCCAGCAGTCTGGGACAGACGAACACTGAAGCTTTCTTT	CASSLGQTNTEAFF
TRBV7-2	TRBJ2-1	.	.	13	TGTGCCAGCAGCTTAGGAAGGGACTTGCCCCCGTTCTTC	CASSLGRDLPPFF
TRBV28	TRBJ1-2	.	.	15	TGTGCCAGCAGTTTAAGCTCAGGGGAAGGTTGGGGCTACACCTTC	CASSLSSGEGWGYTF
TRBV28	TRBJ2-1	.	.	15	TGTGCCAGCAGTTCCGGATCCTTAGGGGGATGTGAGCAGTTCTTC	CASSSGSLGGCEQFF
TRBV6-6	TRBJ2-6	TRBD1	.	16	TGTGCCAGCACCTCGACAGGGGCCTCTGGGGCCAACGTCCTGACTTTC	CASTSTGASGANVLTF
TRBV19	TRBJ2-1	TRBD2	.	16	TGTGCCAGTAGTATTCACGGTAGCGGGAGAATCAATGAGCAGTTCTTC	CASSIHGSGRINEQFF
TRBV5-1	TRBJ2-3	.	.	16	TGCGCCAGCAGCTTGGCCGGTACAGAGTACACAGATACGCAGTATTTT	CASSLAGTEYTDTQYF
TRBV5-1	TRBJ2-5	TRBD1	once	14	TGCGCCAGCAGCTCCGGGACAGGCGGAGAGACCCAGTACTTC	CASSSGTGGETQYF
TRBV19	TRBJ1-4	TRBD1	.	15	TGTGCCAGTAGTACTCAACAGGGGACTAATGAAAAACTGTTTTTT	CASSTQQGTNEKLFF
TRBV11-2	TRBJ2-5	.	.	13	TGTGCCAGCAGCTGGAGAGGCCAAGAGACCCAGTACTTC	CASSWRGQETQYF
TRBV6-5	TRBJ1-1	TRBD1	.	14	TGTGCCAGCAGTTACGACAGGGCGAACACTGAAGCTTTCTTT	CASSYDRANTEAFF
TRBV5-1	TRBJ2-3	TRBD2	.	19	TGCGCCAGCAGCCTTACACTCAGGACTAGCGGGAGGGGAACAGATACGCAGTATTTT	CASSLTLRTSGRGTDTQYF